Below, 26 T cell receptor beta chains from the same sample are listed, as sequenced in a study of blood T cell repertoires in COVID-19. The method was immunoSEQ multiplex PCR; TCRdb's version includes in-frame clones alone and lacks a portion of them. The sample yields fewer than 450,000 clones, approximately 88% seen once. Material: peripheral blood. Receptor source: a woman aged 45-65 years with COVID-19, enrolled during active disease.

The chain couples TRBV3-1 (or the pseudogene TRBV3-2) to TRBJ1-2; 11 positions agree with TRBD1. The length of the CDR3 is 15 residues. Germline CDR1 LGHDT, CDR2 YNNKEL (reference sequence). V was clipped by 4 bases and J by 4 bases; unmatched bases: 5. The CDR3 region has the DNA TGTGCCAGCAGCCCCGTAGGACAGGGGGCCTATGGCTACACCTTC. Protein: CASSPVGQGAYGYTF.

The V call is TRBV5-1, the J call TRBJ2-7, with 10 positions matching TRBD1. Germline CDR1 reads SGHRS; CDR2 reads YFSETQ. V was clipped by 4 bases and J by 2 bases; unmatched bases: 9. This CDR3 region has 16 residues. The CDR3 is CASSNSRDRGAYEQYF. In DNA form, the CDR3 reads TGCGCCAGCAGCAATAGCCGGGACAGGGGAGCCTACGAGCAGTACTTC.

The chain links TRBV19 to TRBJ1-5; perhaps TRBD1 as D (5 bases). The CDR3 length is 16 residues. Germline CDR1 reads LNHDA; CDR2 reads SQIVND (reference sequence). The V end lost 2 bases, the J end lost 2 bases, and 13 bases lay between the germline ends. The CDR3 nucleotides are TGTGCCAGTAGTATAAATCACGGAGGGGGCAATCAGCCCCAGCATTTT. Residues: CASSINHGGGNQPQHF.

This clone was counted only a few times. The chain has TRBV18 and TRBJ1-1; 9 nucleotides agree with TRBD1. The CDR3 covers 15 residues. Germline V CDR1 and CDR2: KGHSH, LQKENI. V lost 6 bases and J lost 4; bases outside the gene matches: 9. CDR3 sequence reads: CASSRTQGAGTEAFF. For the CDR3, the DNA is TGTGCCAGCTCGCGCACACAGGGGGCCGGCACTGAAGCTTTCTTT.

The chain recombines TRBV10-3 with TRBJ2-2; no firm D call. Per germline, CDR1 ENHRY and CDR2 SYGVKD. V shed 2 bases and J shed 1 base, with 8 bases lying between them. The CDR3 extends over 15 amino acids. The CDR3 sequence: CAISERQENTGELFF. The CDR3 nucleotides read TGTGCCATCAGTGAGAGGCAGGAGAACACCGGGGAGCTGTTTTTT.

This chain joins TRBV30 and TRBJ1-6, with 12 bases that match TRBD1. Germline trimming cut 0 bases from V and 9 bases from J; bases unmatched to any gene: 3. CDR3 length: 15 residues. The V gene's germline CDR1 is GTSNPN and CDR2 SVGIG (reference sequence). CDR3 residues: CAWSVGQGAISPLHF. CDR3 nucleotides: TGTGCCTGGAGTGTGGGACAGGGGGCGATTTCACCCCTCCACTTT.

This sequence joins TRBV19 and TRBJ1-5; no firm D call. V lost 3 bases, J lost 0 bases, and 12 bases lay in between. This CDR3 spans 16 amino acids. Germline-derived CDR1 and CDR2 are LNHDA and SQIVND (reference sequence). The CDR3 bases are TGTGCCAGTAGTATCATAAGGACTGTTAGCAATCAGCCCCAGCATTTT. This codes for CASSIIRTVSNQPQHF.

Turning to this clone: Within the sample, other DNA sequences also encode this same CDR3. The V gene is TRBV11-2, the J gene TRBJ2-3; 8 bases map to TRBD2. The CDR3 covers 15 residues. The V segment lost 6 bases and the J segment 1 base; nucleotides outside the gene matches: 6. Per germline, CDR1 SGHAT and CDR2 FQNNGV. CDR3 sequence (DNA): TGTGCCAGCAGTCCCAGAGCGGGGGGCACAGATACGCAGTATTTT. Encoded protein: CASSPRAGGTDTQYF. Full variable domain (rest looked up from reference TRBV11-2 and TRBJ2-3): EAGVAQSPRYKIIEKRQSVAFWCNPISGHATLYWYQQILGQGPKLLIQFQNNGVVDDSQLPKDRFSAERLKGVDSTLKIQPAKLEDSAVYLCASSPRAGGTDTQYFGPGTRLTVL.

The genes are TRBV27 and TRBJ1-5, with D tentatively TRBD1 (5 bases). The germline gives CDR1 MNHEY, CDR2 SMNVEV (reference sequence). The CDR3 length is 16 residues. Trimming took off 0 bases at V and 2 bases at J, with 11 bases between the two ends. CDR3 in amino acids: CASSLSAGRGNQPQHF. The DNA for the CDR3 is TGTGCCAGCAGTTTATCGGCCGGCAGGGGCAATCAGCCCCAGCATTTT.

The chain is built from TRBV5-6 and TRBJ1-2, with a tentative D call TRBD1 (5 bases). This CDR3 contains 12 residues. CDR1 and CDR2 (germline): SGHDT, YYEEEE. Trimming took 4 bases from V and 8 from J, leaving 12 bases between them. The CDR3 here is CASSRQGVGYTF. The CDR3 region has the DNA TGTGCCAGCAGCCGCCAGGGCGTCGGCTACACCTTC.

This chain connects TRBV7-2 to TRBJ1-2; D is possibly TRBD1 (5 bases). Trimming removed 4 bases at V and 8 bases at J, with 23 bases between. The germline CDR1 and CDR2 sequences are SGHTA and FQGNSA. This CDR3 spans 16 amino acids. The CDR3 nucleotides are TGTGCCAGCAGCTACCCTCAAGGGGAGGCGAGAGGGGGCTACACCTTC. Translation: CASSYPQGEARGGYTF.

This chain links TRBV19 with TRBJ2-1; the D gene is possibly TRBD2 (6 bases). With 1 base removed from V and 6 bases from J, the gap between germline ends came to 31 bases. This CDR3 is built from 21 residues. From germline, CDR1 is LNHDA and CDR2 SQIVND (reference sequence). The CDR3 is CASSIVARPSAGPSFPNEQFF. The CDR3 DNA follows: TGTGCCAGTAGTATAGTGGCCAGACCTTCTGCGGGACCCTCTTTCCCCAATGAGCAGTTCTTC.

J is TRBJ2-5 and V is TRBV5-8, with 11 nucleotides matching TRBD2. The V gene end was trimmed by 3 bases and the J gene end by 3 bases; junction bases not matched to a gene: 10. The CDR3 sequence is 17 residues long. Germline V gene lookup returns CDR1 SGHTS and CDR2 YDEGEE. The CDR3 loop reads CASSYLTSGGPKETQYF. CDR3 DNA sequence: TGTGCCAGCAGCTACCTAACTAGCGGGGGTCCAAAAGAGACCCAGTACTTC.

The rearrangement joins TRBV19 to TRBJ1-2, with 8 nucleotides matching TRBD1. CDR3 size: 16 residues. After removal of 10 bases from V and 1 base from J, the junction contained 14 bases not matched to a gene. Germline CDR1 LNHDA, CDR2 SQIVND (reference sequence). This CDR3 is CATRGPGGKVNYGYTF. CDR3 sequence (DNA): TGTGCCACCCGCGGCCCAGGGGGCAAAGTTAACTATGGCTACACCTTC.

The J gene is TRBJ1-3, the V gene TRBV7-6; D is undetermined. This CDR3 is 16 amino acids long. V was trimmed by 5 bases and J by 4 bases, leaving 18 bases between them. Per germline, CDR1 SGHVS and CDR2 FNYEAQ. Here the CDR3 DNA reads TGTGCCAGCAGCCTTCCCGGTCGGGGAGGAGGAAACACCATATATTTT. Its protein product is CASSLPGRGGGNTIYF. The variable domain in full, with the rest retrieved from reference TRBV7-6 and TRBJ1-3, is GAGVSQSPRYKVTKRGQDVALRCDPISGHVSLYWYRQALGQGPEFLTYFNYEAQQDKSGLPNDRFSAERPEGSISTLTIQRTEQRDSAMYRCASSLPGRGGGNTIYFGEGSWLTVV.

CDR3 loop: CASSAILAGGETQYF. In nucleotides, the CDR3 is TGTGCCAGCAGCGCGATACTAGCGGGAGGGGAGACCCAGTACTTC. The chain couples TRBV9 to TRBJ2-5, with 13 bases aligning to TRBD2. V gave up 3 bases and J gave up 5 bases; unmatched junction bases: 4. The germline CDR1 and CDR2 sequences are SGDLS and YYNGEE. CDR3 size: 15 residues.

This chain joins TRBV5-1 and TRBJ2-3; 7 positions match TRBD1. Trimming cost V 4 bases and J 2 bases; bases outside gene matches: 7. The CDR3 has 15 amino acids. Per the germline V gene, CDR1 is SGHRS and CDR2 is YFSETQ. The CDR3 region has the DNA TGCGCCAGCAGCGCGACCGGGACAGACACAGATACGCAGTATTTT. As protein: CASSATGTDTDTQYF.

The genes are TRBV11-2 and TRBJ2-3; 10 nucleotides match TRBD2. The CDR3 covers 15 residues. Per germline, CDR1 SGHAT and CDR2 FQNNGV. The V gene end was trimmed by 4 bases and the J gene end by 6 bases; junction bases not matched to a gene: 7. The CDR3, as DNA: TGTGCCAGCAGCTACTCGGGACTAGCGATGGATACGCAGTATTTT. It encodes CASSYSGLAMDTQYF.

The DNA for the CDR3 is TGTGCCAGCAGCTTGTGGGCAGGGTCGTTTAGAAACATTCAGTACTTC. This gives the protein CASSLWAGSFRNIQYF. V usage is TRBV7-9 and J usage is TRBJ2-4, with D tentatively TRBD1 (5 bases). This CDR3 is 16 amino acids long. V was cut by 3 bases and J by 6 bases, with 18 bases left in between. Looked up from germline, CDR1 is SEHNR and CDR2 is FQNEAQ (reference sequence).

The chain is built from TRBV30 and TRBJ2-7, with TRBD1 as a possible D gene (6 bases). Germline lookup yields CDR1 GTSNPN and CDR2 SVGIG (reference sequence). There are 15 residues in the CDR3. Trimming took off 0 bases at V and 2 bases at J, with 14 bases between the two ends. CDR3 amino acids: CAWSVGRTAAYEQYF. For the CDR3, the DNA is TGTGCCTGGAGTGTCGGAAGGACAGCAGCCTACGAGCAGTACTTC.

The V gene is TRBV19, the J gene TRBJ2-7, with 7 bases matching TRBD2. Germline trimming cut 5 bases from V and 0 bases from J; bases unmatched to any gene: 10. The CDR3 loop spans 16 amino acids. CDR1 is LNHDA, CDR2 SQIVND, per germline (reference sequence). The CDR3 DNA reads as TGTGCCAGTAGTTCTGGCGGGGGTCCCAGCTCCTACGAGCAGTACTTC. Amino acids: CASSSGGGPSSYEQYF.

In the case of this clone: Other DNA sequences of this sample code for an identical CDR3. The chain links TRBV7-9 to TRBJ1-2; no definite D call. This CDR3 contains 12 residues. Germline V gene lookup returns CDR1 SEHNR and CDR2 FQNEAQ (reference sequence). Trimming took off 0 bases at V and 6 bases at J, with 5 bases between the two ends. The CDR3 DNA reads TGTGCCAGCAGCTTAGCCGGGAATGGCTACACCTTC. The encoded protein is CASSLAGNGYTF.

The chain has TRBV9 and TRBJ1-1; the match to TRBD1 covers 7 bases. The CDR3 has 12 amino acids. Germline CDR1 SGDLS, CDR2 YYNGEE. Trimming removed 4 bases from V and 10 bases from J; junction bases left unmatched: 7. The CDR3 sequence is CASSPDRVTAFF. The CDR3 DNA reads as TGTGCCAGCAGCCCCGACAGGGTTACAGCTTTCTTT.

This clone came up a few times. The chain employs TRBV6-5 and TRBJ1-6; maybe TRBD1 (5 bases). The CDR3 is 13 residues long. CDR1 is MNHEY, CDR2 SVGAGI, per germline. Trimming stripped 2 bases from V and 9 bases from J, with 8 bases between. The CDR3 DNA reads as TGTGCCAGCAGTTACGGTCAGGGTTCACCCCTCCACTTT. Its protein product is CASSYGQGSPLHF.

This clone was counted ten times or more. This chain joins TRBV28 and TRBJ2-3, with TRBD2 matching 10 bases. Trimming cost V 4 bases and J 2 bases; bases outside gene matches: 6. Germline V gene data show CDR1 as MDHEN and CDR2 as SYDVKM. This CDR3 is 16 amino acids long. The CDR3 region is CASSSPGLAYTDTQYF. In DNA, the CDR3 is TGTGCCAGCAGTTCTCCGGGACTAGCGTACACAGATACGCAGTATTTT.

The chain is built from TRBV9 and TRBJ1-6; no clear D gene. Germline V gene sequence: CDR1 SGDLS, CDR2 YYNGEE. CDR3 length equals 14 residues. Trimming took off 0 bases at V and 10 bases at J, with 11 bases between the two ends. Here the CDR3 reads CASSVATRDSPLHF. The CDR3 DNA is TGTGCCAGCAGCGTAGCTACTAGAGACTCACCCCTCCACTTT.